The clone carrying this TCR beta chain has more than one count but fewer than ten. Time point specified: 2015-2016 season, pre-vaccination. This record comes from a study of follicular helper T cells after annual influenza vaccination. Profiled with immunoSEQ multiplex PCR; TCRdb holds only in-frame clones, not every one. The sample lists about 9,400 clones; roughly four fifths were seen once. This receptor was taken from an adult who received the influenza vaccine. The sequencing here drew on CXCR5+ CD38- circulating T follicular helper cells from blood, taken on the day of influenza vaccination. Specified subset: circulating Tfh, non-naive CD4+CXCR5+PD-1+ (ICOS+CD38+ or ICOS-CD38-).

CDR3 loop: CASRTGGSGNTIYF. For the CDR3, the DNA is TGTGCCAGCAGGACAGGGGGCTCTGGAAACACCATATATTTT. The chain combines TRBV28 with TRBJ1-3; 9 nucleotides line up with TRBD1. The CDR3 loop spans 14 amino acids. CDR1 is MDHEN, CDR2 SYDVKM, per germline. Trimming took 6 bases from V and 0 from J; bases not matched to a gene: 0.